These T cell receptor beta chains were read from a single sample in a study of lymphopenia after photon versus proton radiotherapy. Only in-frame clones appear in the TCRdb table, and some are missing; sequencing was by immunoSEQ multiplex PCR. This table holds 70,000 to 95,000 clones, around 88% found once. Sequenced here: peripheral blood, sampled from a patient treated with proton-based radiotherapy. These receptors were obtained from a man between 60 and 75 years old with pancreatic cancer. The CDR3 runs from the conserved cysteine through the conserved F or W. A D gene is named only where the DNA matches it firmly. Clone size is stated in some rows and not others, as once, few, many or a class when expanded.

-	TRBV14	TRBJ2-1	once	CASSPKEASYNEQFF	TGTGCCAGCAGCCCGAAGGAGGCCTCCTACAATGAGCAGTTCTTC
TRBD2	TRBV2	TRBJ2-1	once	CASSASAGGPYNEQFF	TGTGCCAGCAGTGCGTCGGCGGGAGGGCCCTACAATGAGCAGTTCTTC
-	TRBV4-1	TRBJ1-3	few	CASSPERWGAGNTIYF	TGCGCCAGCAGCCCTGAGAGGTGGGGGGCGGGAAACACCATATATTTT
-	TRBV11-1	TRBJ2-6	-	CASSLRWGANVLTF	TGTGCCAGCAGCTTGAGGTGGGGGGCCAACGTCCTGACTTTC
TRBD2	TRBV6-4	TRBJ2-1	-	CASRRAGGHNEQFF	TGTGCCAGCAGACGAGCGGGAGGCCACAATGAGCAGTTCTTC
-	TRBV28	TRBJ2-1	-	CASNTPGHVYNEQFF	TGTGCCAGCAACACCCCGGGACACGTCTACAATGAGCAGTTCTTC
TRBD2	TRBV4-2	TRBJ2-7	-	CASSQELLAGGISYEQYF	TGTGCCAGCAGCCAAGAATTGCTGGCGGGAGGGATTTCCTACGAGCAGTACTTC
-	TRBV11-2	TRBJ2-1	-	CASSLMSGGSEQFF	TGTGCCAGCAGCTTAATGTCGGGGGGCTCTGAGCAGTTCTTC
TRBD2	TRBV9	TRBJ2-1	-	CASSVDGRAYNEQFF	TGTGCCAGCAGCGTAGACGGGAGGGCCTACAATGAGCAGTTCTTC
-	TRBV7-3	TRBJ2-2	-	CASSLSAPGTGELFF	TGTGCCAGCAGCTTAAGTGCGCCGGGCACCGGGGAGCTGTTTTTT
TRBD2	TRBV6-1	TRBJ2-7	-	CASSGLTSGRKLEQYF	TGTGCCAGCAGTGGACTTACTAGCGGGAGAAAGCTCGAGCAGTACTTC
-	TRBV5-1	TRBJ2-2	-	CASSFTGELFF	TGCGCCAGCAGCTTCACCGGGGAGCTGTTTTTT
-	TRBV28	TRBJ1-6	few	CASRSRRREVANSPLHF	TGTGCCAGCAGAAGTCGAAGGCGGGAGGTGGCCAATTCACCCCTCCACTTT
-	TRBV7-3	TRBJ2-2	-	CASSLDVGELFF	TGTGCCAGCAGCTTAGATGTGGGTGAGCTGTTTTTT
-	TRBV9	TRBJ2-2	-	CASSVDKWGTGELFF	TGTGCCAGCAGCGTAGACAAGTGGGGGACCGGGGAGCTGTTTTTT
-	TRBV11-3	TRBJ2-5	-	CASSLDQTETQYF	TGTGCCAGCAGCTTAGATCAGACGGAGACCCAGTACTTC
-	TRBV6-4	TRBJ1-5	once	CASSDSRAFVSHNSNQPQHF	TGTGCCAGCAGTGACTCGAGGGCGTTTGTGTCCCATAATAGCAATCAGCCCCAGCATTTT
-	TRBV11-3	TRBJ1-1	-	CASSFEGNTEAFF	TGTGCCAGCAGCTTTGAGGGGAACACTGAAGCTTTCTTT
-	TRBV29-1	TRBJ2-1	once	CSVDKGLSYNEQFF	TGCAGCGTTGACAAGGGGTTGTCCTACAATGAGCAGTTCTTC
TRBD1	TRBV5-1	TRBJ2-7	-	CASSLGDRDSYEQYF	TGCGCCAGCAGCTTGGGGGACAGGGATTCCTACGAGCAGTACTTC
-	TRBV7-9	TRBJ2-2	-	CASSLGQADTGELFF	TGTGCCAGCAGCTTAGGGCAGGCGGACACCGGGGAGCTGTTTTTT
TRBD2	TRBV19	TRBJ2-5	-	CASSQVAGVQETQYF	TGTGCCAGTAGTCAAGTAGCGGGAGTGCAAGAGACCCAGTACTTC
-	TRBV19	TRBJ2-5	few	CASSTSLGGLGETQYF	TGTGCCAGTAGTACATCCTTGGGGGGGCTGGGAGAGACCCAGTACTTC
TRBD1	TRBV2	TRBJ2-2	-	CASRRGQANTGELFF	TGTGCCAGCCGGAGGGGACAGGCGAACACCGGGGAGCTGTTTTTT
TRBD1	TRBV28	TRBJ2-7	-	CASSLSRDRGFTYEQYF	TGTGCCAGCAGTCTCTCTCGGGACAGGGGGTTTACCTACGAGCAGTACTTC
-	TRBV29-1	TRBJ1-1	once	CSVGGGAAEAFF	TGCAGCGTTGGCGGGGGGGCAGCTGAAGCTTTCTTT
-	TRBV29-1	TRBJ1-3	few	CSVKLVDTIYF	TGCAGCGTCAAGCTAGTAGACACCATATATTTT